The sequence of this T cell receptor (beta chain) was determined in a study of T cells expressing NK-cell markers. Study-level information: Within the sequenced cohort of eight donors, seven exhibited HCMV seropositivity and one was seronegative. Study results and limitations: These clonotypes also led the CD3+CD56-NKG2C+ fraction in a handful of donors. It is unclear if expanded NKG2C-expressing clones target HCMV antigens.

TCRdb re-called the 5' RACE reads; one entry per CDR3 protein, DNA not given. The sample includes over 150,000 distinct CDR3 sequences. CDR1 is MDHEN, CDR2 SYDVKM, per germline. This CDR3 spans 14 amino acids. As to this clonotype: Its specificity is not known.

V gene TRBV28 combines with J gene TRBJ2-7; the D call of TRBD2 rests on TCRdb alone, since no DNA is present to check it. The receptor was derived from a woman in her forties or fifties in good health. Material for sequencing was blood T cells: a sorted CD56 or NKG2C T cell subset, CD4+ or CD8+ T cells, or bulk PBMC T cells (not recorded which). The CDR3 spells CASSLVGLAYEQYF.